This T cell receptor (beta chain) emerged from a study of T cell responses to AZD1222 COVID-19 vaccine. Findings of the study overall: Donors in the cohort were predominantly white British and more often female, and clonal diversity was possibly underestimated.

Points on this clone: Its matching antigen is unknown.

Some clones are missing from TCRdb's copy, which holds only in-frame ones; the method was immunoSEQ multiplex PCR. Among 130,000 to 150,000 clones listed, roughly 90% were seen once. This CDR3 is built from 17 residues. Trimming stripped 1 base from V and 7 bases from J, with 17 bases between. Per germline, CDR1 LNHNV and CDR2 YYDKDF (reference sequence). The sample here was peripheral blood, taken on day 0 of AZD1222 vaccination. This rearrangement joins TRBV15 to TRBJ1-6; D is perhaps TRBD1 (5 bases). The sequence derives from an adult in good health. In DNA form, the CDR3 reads TGTGCCACCAGCAGAGGAGACAGCGCTGGGTTGAATTCACCCCTCCACTTT. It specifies CATSRGDSAGLNSPLHF.